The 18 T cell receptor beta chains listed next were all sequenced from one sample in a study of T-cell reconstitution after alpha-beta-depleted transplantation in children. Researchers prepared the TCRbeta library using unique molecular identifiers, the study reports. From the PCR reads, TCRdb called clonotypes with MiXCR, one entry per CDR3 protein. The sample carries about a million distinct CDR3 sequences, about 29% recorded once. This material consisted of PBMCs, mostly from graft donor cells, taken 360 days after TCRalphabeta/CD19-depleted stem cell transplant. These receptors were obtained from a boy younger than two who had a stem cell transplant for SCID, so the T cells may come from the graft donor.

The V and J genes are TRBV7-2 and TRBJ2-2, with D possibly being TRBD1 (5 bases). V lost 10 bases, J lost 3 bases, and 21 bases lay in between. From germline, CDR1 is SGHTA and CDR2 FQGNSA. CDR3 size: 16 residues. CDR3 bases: TGTGCCACATCCCCAAGACAGACCCTGTACACCGGGGAGCTGTTTTTT. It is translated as CATSPRQTLYTGELFF.

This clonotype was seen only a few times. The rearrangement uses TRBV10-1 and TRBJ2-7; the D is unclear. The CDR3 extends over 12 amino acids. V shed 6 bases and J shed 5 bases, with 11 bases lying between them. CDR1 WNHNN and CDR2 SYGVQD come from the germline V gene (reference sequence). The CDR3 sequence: CASSPGWNEQYF. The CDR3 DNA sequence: TGCGCCAGCAGCCCCGGGTGGAACGAGCAGTACTTC.

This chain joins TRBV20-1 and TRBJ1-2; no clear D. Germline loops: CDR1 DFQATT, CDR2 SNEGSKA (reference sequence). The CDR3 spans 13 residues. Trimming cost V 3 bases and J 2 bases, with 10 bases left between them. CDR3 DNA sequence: TGCAGTGCTAGGGAATTCCAAAACTATGGCTACACCTTC. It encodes CSAREFQNYGYTF.

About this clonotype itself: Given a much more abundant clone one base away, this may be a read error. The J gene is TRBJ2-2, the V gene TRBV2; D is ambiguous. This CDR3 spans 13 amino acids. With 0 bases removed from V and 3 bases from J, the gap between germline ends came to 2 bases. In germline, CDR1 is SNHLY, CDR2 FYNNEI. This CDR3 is CASSEAYTGELFF. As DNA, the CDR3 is TGTGCCAGCAGTGAAGCGTACACCGGGGAGCTGTTTTTT.

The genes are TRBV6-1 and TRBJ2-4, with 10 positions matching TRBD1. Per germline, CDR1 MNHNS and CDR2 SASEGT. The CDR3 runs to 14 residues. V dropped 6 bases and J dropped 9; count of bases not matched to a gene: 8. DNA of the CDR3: TGTGCCAGCAGCCCCGGGACAGGGGTGAGCATTCAGTACTTC. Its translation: CASSPGTGVSIQYF.

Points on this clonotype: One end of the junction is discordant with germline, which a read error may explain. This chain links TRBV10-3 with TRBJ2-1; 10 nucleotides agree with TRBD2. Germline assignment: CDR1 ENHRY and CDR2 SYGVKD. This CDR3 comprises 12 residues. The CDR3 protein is CAISESTSGVIF. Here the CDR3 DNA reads TGTGCCATCAGTGAGTCCACTAGCGGGGTTATCTTC.

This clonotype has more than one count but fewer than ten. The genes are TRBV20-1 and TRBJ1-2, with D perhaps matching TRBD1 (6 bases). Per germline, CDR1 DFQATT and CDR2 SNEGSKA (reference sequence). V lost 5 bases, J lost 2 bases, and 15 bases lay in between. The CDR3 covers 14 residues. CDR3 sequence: CSAPPGGHNYGYTF. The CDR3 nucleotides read TGCAGTGCTCCACCGGGGGGCCACAACTATGGCTACACCTTC.

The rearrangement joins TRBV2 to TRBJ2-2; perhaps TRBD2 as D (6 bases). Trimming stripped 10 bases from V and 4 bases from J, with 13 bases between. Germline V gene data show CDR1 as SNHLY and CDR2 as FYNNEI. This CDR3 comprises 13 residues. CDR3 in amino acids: CAKEGDFTGELFF. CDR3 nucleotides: TGTGCCAAGGAGGGAGACTTCACCGGGGAGCTGTTTTTT.

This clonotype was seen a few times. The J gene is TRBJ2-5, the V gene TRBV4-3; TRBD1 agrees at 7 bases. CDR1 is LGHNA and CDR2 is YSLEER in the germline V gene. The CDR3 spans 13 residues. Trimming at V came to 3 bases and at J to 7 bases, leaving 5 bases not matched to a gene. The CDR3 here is CASSHAAGGTQYF. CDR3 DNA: TGCGCCAGCAGCCATGCGGCAGGGGGGACCCAGTACTTC.

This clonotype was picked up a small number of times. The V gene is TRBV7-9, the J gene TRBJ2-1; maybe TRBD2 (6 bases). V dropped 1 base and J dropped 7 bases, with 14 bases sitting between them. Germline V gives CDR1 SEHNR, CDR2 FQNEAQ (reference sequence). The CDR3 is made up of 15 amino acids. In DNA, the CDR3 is TGTGCCAGCAGCTTAGTGGCGGGGCGGGTGAATGAGCAGTTCTTC. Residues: CASSLVAGRVNEQFF.

CDR3 sequence: CASSQVAGGPQETQYF. The DNA for the CDR3 is TGCGCCAGCAGCCAAGTAGCGGGGGGGCCGCAAGAGACCCAGTACTTC. The chain recombines TRBV4-1 with TRBJ2-5; 11 positions agree with TRBD2. Germline V CDR1 and CDR2: MGHRA, YSYEKL. This CDR3 is built from 16 residues. Trimming cost V 1 base and J 2 bases; bases outside gene matches: 3.

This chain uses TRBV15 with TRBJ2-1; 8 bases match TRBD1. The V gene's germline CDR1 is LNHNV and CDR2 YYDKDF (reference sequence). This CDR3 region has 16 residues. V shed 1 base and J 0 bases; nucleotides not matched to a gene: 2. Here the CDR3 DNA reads TGTGCCACCAGCAGAGGGGGACAGGACTCCTACAATGAGCAGTTCTTC. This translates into CATSRGGQDSYNEQFF.

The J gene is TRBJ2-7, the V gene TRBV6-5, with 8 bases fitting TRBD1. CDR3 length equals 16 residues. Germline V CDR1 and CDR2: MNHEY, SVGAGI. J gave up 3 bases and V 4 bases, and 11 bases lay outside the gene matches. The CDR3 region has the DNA TGTGCCAGCAGTTCATCTTGGACAGGGAGAGGCTACGAGCAGTACTTC. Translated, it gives CASSSSWTGRGYEQYF.

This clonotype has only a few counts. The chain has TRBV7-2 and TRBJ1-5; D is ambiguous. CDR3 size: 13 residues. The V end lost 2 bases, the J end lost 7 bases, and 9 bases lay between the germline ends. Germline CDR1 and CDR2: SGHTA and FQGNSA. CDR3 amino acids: CASSLQLYQPQHF. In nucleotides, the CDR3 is TGTGCCAGCAGCTTACAGTTGTACCAGCCCCAGCATTTT.

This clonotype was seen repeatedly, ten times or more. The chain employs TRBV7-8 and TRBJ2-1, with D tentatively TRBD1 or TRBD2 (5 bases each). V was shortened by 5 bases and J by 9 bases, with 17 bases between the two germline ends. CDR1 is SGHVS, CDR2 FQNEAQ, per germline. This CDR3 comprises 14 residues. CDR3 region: CASSAREQAGEQFF. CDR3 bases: TGTGCCAGCAGCGCTCGGGAACAGGCCGGTGAGCAGTTCTTC.

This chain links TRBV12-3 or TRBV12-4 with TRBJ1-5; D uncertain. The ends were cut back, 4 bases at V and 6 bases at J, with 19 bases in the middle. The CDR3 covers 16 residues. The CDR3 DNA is TGTGCCAGCAGTTCACCTCGGGGTCGGGGAGGTCAGCCCCAGCATTTT. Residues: CASSSPRGRGGQPQHF.

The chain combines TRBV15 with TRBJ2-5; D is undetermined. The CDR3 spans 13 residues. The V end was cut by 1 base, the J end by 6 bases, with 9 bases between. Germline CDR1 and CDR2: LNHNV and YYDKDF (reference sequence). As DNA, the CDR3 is TGTGCCACCAGCAGAGTTGGGCCACAGACCCAGTACTTC. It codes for CATSRVGPQTQYF.

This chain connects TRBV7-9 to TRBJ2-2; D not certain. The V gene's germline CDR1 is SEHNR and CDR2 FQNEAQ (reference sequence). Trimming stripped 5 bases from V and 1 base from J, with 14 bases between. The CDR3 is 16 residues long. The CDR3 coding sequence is TGTGCCAGCAGCCCCATTTGGCAGTTGAACACCGGGGAGCTGTTTTTT. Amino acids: CASSPIWQLNTGELFF.